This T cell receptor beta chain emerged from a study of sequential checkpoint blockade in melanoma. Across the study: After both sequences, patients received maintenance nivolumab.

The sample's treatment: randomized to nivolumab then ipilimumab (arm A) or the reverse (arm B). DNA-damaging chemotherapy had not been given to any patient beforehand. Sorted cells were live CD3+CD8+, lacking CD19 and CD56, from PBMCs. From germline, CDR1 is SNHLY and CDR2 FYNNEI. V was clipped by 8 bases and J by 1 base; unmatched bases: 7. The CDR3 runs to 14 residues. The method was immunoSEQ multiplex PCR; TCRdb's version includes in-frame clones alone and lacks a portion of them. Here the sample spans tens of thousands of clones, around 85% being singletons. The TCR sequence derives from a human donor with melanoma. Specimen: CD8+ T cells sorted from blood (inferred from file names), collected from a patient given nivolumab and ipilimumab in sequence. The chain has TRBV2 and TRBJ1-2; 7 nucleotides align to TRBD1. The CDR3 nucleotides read TGTGCCAGCGCCAATGACAGGGATAACTATGGCTACACCTTC. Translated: CASANDRDNYGYTF.